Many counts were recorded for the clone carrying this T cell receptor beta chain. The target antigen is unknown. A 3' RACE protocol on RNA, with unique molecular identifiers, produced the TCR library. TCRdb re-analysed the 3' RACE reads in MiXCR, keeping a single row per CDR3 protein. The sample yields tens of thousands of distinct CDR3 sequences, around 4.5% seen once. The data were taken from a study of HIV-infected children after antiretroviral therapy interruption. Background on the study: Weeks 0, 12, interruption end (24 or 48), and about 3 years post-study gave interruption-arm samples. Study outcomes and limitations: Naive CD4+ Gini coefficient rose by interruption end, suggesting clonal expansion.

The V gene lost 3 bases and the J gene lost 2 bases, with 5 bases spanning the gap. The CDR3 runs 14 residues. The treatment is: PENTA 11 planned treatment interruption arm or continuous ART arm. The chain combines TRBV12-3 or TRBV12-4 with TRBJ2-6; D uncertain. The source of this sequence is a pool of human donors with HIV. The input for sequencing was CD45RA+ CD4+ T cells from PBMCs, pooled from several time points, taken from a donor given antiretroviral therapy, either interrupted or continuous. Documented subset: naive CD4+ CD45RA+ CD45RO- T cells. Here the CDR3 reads CASSFFAGANVLTF. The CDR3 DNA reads TGTGCCAGCAGTTTTTTCGCTGGGGCCAACGTCCTGACTTTC.